Listed below are T cell receptor beta chains from one sample, sequenced in a study of blood T cell repertoires in COVID-19. Clones were sequenced by immunoSEQ multiplex PCR, and TCRdb holds only the in-frame ones, with some missing. The table records about 370,000 clones, roughly nine tenths of them present only once. Specimen: PBMCs or T cells enriched from blood (not recorded which). Receptors originate from a woman aged 40 to 49 who had been exposed to COVID-19. CDR3s include the opening cysteine and the closing phenylalanine or tryptophan. The order of the fields is D gene, J gene, clone size, V gene, CDR3 protein, CDR3 DNA. The D gene is left open where the match is weak. For some rows the clone size is stated as once, few or many, or as a class when expanded; others skip it.

TRBD1,TRBJ1-2,-,TRBV6-2/TRBV6-3,CASSTRTGGNYGYTF,TGTGCCAGCAGTACCCGGACAGGGGGCAACTATGGCTACACCTTC
TRBD1,TRBJ2-5,-,TRBV6-5,CARRDDRAQETQYF,TGTGCCAGGAGAGATGACAGGGCCCAAGAGACCCAGTACTTC
TRBD1,TRBJ1-5,-,TRBV29-1,CSVGQGITQPQHF,TGCAGCGTTGGACAGGGGATTACTCAGCCCCAGCATTTT
-,TRBJ2-2,-,TRBV15,CATSRDTSNTGELFF,TGTGCCACCAGCAGGGACACCTCGAACACCGGGGAGCTGTTTTTT
-,TRBJ2-7,-,TRBV6-1,CASSEQGLYEQYF,TGTGCCAGCAGTGAGCAGGGTTTATACGAGCAGTACTTC
TRBD1,TRBJ1-5,-,TRBV19,CASSISGQLNQPQHF,TGTGCCAGTAGTATATCGGGACAGCTAAATCAGCCCCAGCATTTT
-,TRBJ1-1,-,TRBV19,CASSRTVLPNTEAFF,TGTGCCAGTAGCCGGACAGTACTCCCGAACACTGAAGCTTTCTTT
-,TRBJ1-2,once,TRBV5-5,CASSLDRESYRYTF,TGTGCCAGCAGCCTTGACCGGGAAAGCTATCGCTACACCTTC
TRBD1,TRBJ2-3,-,TRBV24-1,CATSRTGGSDTQYF,TGTGCCACCAGCAGGACAGGAGGTTCGGATACGCAGTATTTT
TRBD1,TRBJ1-2,-,TRBV5-1,CASRRDRDGYTF,TGCGCCAGCAGAAGGGACAGGGATGGCTACACCTTC
-,TRBJ2-5,-,TRBV12-3/TRBV12-4,CASSEFETQYF,TGTGCCAGCAGCGAGTTTGAGACCCAGTACTTC
-,TRBJ1-1,-,TRBV5-1,CASSSRVGGGTEAFF,TGCGCCAGCAGCTCAAGAGTAGGGGGAGGGACTGAAGCTTTCTTT
-,TRBJ1-1,-,TRBV25-1,CASGRREEAFF,TGTGCCAGCGGCCGACGGGAGGAGGCTTTCTTT
TRBD1,TRBJ2-7,-,TRBV30,CAWSAWDRGGEQYF,TGTGCCTGGAGTGCTTGGGACAGGGGTGGCGAGCAGTACTTC
-,TRBJ1-2,-,TRBV7-9,CASSLDRDYGYTF,TGTGCCAGCAGCTTAGACAGGGACTATGGCTACACCTTC
-,TRBJ1-1,-,TRBV11-1,CASSLGGSYTEAFF,TGTGCCAGCAGCTTAGGCGGGTCCTACACTGAAGCTTTCTTT
TRBD2,TRBJ2-2,-,TRBV6-2/TRBV6-3,CASSYLGGRAFGTGELFF,TGTGCCAGCAGTTACTTAGGCGGGAGGGCCTTTGGAACCGGGGAGCTGTTTTTT
-,TRBJ1-6,-,TRBV6-4,CASSENGAGGSPLHF,TGTGCCAGCAGTGAAAACGGCGCAGGCGGGTCACCCCTCCACTTT
-,TRBJ1-2,-,TRBV5-1,CASAEGSTYGYTF,TGCGCCAGCGCCGAGGGCTCGACCTATGGCTACACCTTC
-,TRBJ1-2,-,TRBV19,CASSMLAAGNYGYTF,TGTGCCAGTAGTATGTTAGCCGCAGGGAACTATGGCTACACCTTC
TRBD1,TRBJ1-1,-,TRBV5-4,CASSLRTGGYTEAFF,TGTGCCAGCAGCTTACGGACAGGGGGGTACACTGAAGCTTTCTTT
TRBD1,TRBJ1-2,-,TRBV6-2/TRBV6-3,CASSYLTGGADGYTF,TGTGCCAGCAGTTATTTAACAGGGGGCGCAGATGGCTACACCTTC
-,TRBJ1-2,-,TRBV7-3,CASSPGEANYGYTF,TGTGCCAGCAGTCCAGGGGAAGCTAACTATGGCTACACCTTC
-,TRBJ1-2,-,TRBV3-1/TRBV3-2,CASSQFSSANGYTF,TGTGCCAGCAGCCAGTTTAGTTCTGCGAACGGCTACACCTTC
TRBD1,TRBJ1-1,few,TRBV12-3/TRBV12-4,CASSLGQKTFF,TGTGCCAGCAGTCTGGGACAGAAGACTTTCTTT
TRBD1,TRBJ1-1,-,TRBV18,CASSPGQGIRLEAFF,TGTGCCAGCTCACCGGGACAGGGAATTCGTCTCGAAGCTTTCTTT
-,TRBJ2-7,-,TRBV7-9,CASSFSGPYEQYF,TGTGCCAGCAGCTTTAGCGGCCCCTACGAGCAGTACTTC
-,TRBJ1-4,-,TRBV19,CASISPPNEKLFF,TGTGCCAGTATATCCCCCCCGAATGAAAAACTGTTTTTT
-,TRBJ1-1,once,TRBV27,CASSLRGIMNTEAFF,TGTGCCAGCAGTTTAAGGGGAATCATGAACACTGAAGCTTTCTTT
TRBD2,TRBJ2-7,-,TRBV18,CASSPSGGDPYEQYF,TGTGCCAGCTCACCCAGCGGGGGGGACCCCTACGAGCAGTACTTC
-,TRBJ1-1,-,TRBV27,CASSLAVGGSVGAFF,TGTGCCAGCAGTTTGGCAGTGGGGGGAAGTGTTGGGGCTTTCTTT
TRBD1,TRBJ2-3,-,TRBV11-3,CASSTGAGTGKGTDTQYF,TGTGCCAGCAGCACCGGCGCCGGGACAGGGAAGGGCACAGATACGCAGTATTTT
-,TRBJ2-3,-,TRBV5-1,CASSLDTVQPQYF,TGCGCCAGCAGCTTGGACACCGTCCAACCGCAGTATTTT
TRBD1,TRBJ1-1,-,TRBV30,CAWNGQGPEAFF,TGTGCCTGGAACGGACAGGGCCCTGAAGCTTTCTTT
-,TRBJ1-1,-,TRBV6-5,CASIQPRGGYTEAFF,TGTGCCAGCATACAACCTAGGGGGGGGTACACTGAAGCTTTCTTT
-,TRBJ1-6,-,TRBV7-9,CASSPTMSPLHF,TGTGCCAGCAGCCCCACTATGTCACCCCTCCACTTT
TRBD2,TRBJ2-1,-,TRBV6-2/TRBV6-3,CASSGIGTSSYNEQFF,TGTGCCAGCAGTGGGATTGGGACTAGTTCCTACAATGAGCAGTTCTTC
-,TRBJ2-7,-,TRBV5-4,CASSSYGRINEQYF,TGTGCCAGCAGCTCCTATGGGAGGATCAACGAGCAGTACTTC
-,TRBJ2-3,-,TRBV16,CASSQSSRSDTQYF,TGTGCCAGCAGCCAATCGAGTCGGTCGGATACGCAGTATTTT
-,TRBJ1-1,-,TRBV14,CASSQEQGRFGEAFF,TGTGCCAGCAGCCAAGAGCAGGGAAGATTCGGTGAAGCTTTCTTT
-,TRBJ1-1,-,TRBV5-1,CASSLVGEATEAFF,TGCGCCAGCAGCCTGGTCGGGGAGGCCACTGAAGCTTTCTTT
-,TRBJ1-5,-,TRBV5-5,CASSLLRDQPQHF,TGTGCCAGCAGCTTGCTCAGGGATCAGCCCCAGCATTTT
TRBD1,TRBJ1-2,-,TRBV5-6,CASSLEWTGDGYTF,TGTGCCAGCAGCCTGGAATGGACAGGAGATGGCTACACCTTC
-,TRBJ1-2,-,TRBV6-5,CASNPLPRIGYTF,TGTGCCAGCAACCCCCTGCCCAGGATAGGCTACACCTTC
TRBD1,TRBJ2-7,-,TRBV5-4,CASSHRDRFNEQYF,TGTGCCAGCAGCCACCGGGACAGGTTCAACGAGCAGTACTTC
-,TRBJ2-1,once,TRBV6-2/TRBV6-3,CASSAADLGTNEQFF,TGTGCCAGCAGCGCGGCGGACCTAGGGACAAATGAGCAGTTCTTC
-,TRBJ2-1,once,TRBV6-1,CASSEDGLRGPYNEQFF,TGTGCCAGCAGTGAAGACGGTTTGCGGGGGCCTTACAATGAGCAGTTCTTC
TRBD2,TRBJ2-3,-,TRBV15,CATNPGGGGRDTQYF,TGTGCCACCAACCCGGGAGGGGGGGGCCGAGATACGCAGTATTTT
-,TRBJ2-7,-,TRBV11-3,CASSLGVLFEQYF,TGTGCCAGCAGCTTAGGTGTCCTATTCGAGCAGTACTTC
TRBD1,TRBJ1-1,-,TRBV18,CASSQGQGGTEAFF,TGTGCCAGCTCCCAAGGACAGGGGGGGACTGAAGCTTTCTTT
-,TRBJ1-2,-,TRBV7-3,CASSYAGAGYGYTF,TGTGCCAGCAGCTACGCGGGCGCCGGGTATGGCTACACCTTC
TRBD1,TRBJ1-1,-,TRBV7-8,CASSHTGDRTMNTEAFF,TGTGCCAGCAGCCATACAGGGGACCGGACGATGAACACTGAAGCTTTCTTT
-,TRBJ1-5,-,TRBV19,CASSIRGSNQPQHF,TGTGCCAGTAGTATTCGGGGGAGCAATCAGCCCCAGCATTTT
TRBD2,TRBJ2-1,-,TRBV29-1,CSVGTSGSGEQFF,TGCAGCGTTGGAACTAGCGGGTCTGGTGAGCAGTTCTTC
-,TRBJ1-1,once,TRBV19,CASTIRGTTGGNTEAFF,TGTGCCAGTACGATTAGAGGGACAACAGGTGGGAACACTGAAGCTTTCTTT